Presented here are 4 T cell receptor beta chains from one specimen sequenced in a study of T cell repertoires in cytomegalovirus infection. TCRdb re-called the reads through MiXCR, storing one row per CDR3 protein. The sample shows approximately 400,000 distinct CDR3 sequences, roughly a third of them seen only once. Sequencing was performed on PBMCs. These receptors were collected from a human donor in good health (CMV status not recorded). Some clones in this sample may be carry-over from other donors' samples.

The table lists this clonotype with many counts. The chain has TRBV7-2 and TRBJ2-3; 10 nucleotides agree with TRBD2. CDR3 length: 15 amino acids. Trimming removed 1 base from V and 4 bases from J; junction bases left unmatched: 2. Germline CDR1 reads SGHTA; CDR2 reads FQGNSA. CDR3 sequence: CASSLGLAGADTQYF. The CDR3, as DNA: TGTGCCAGCAGCTTAGGTCTAGCGGGGGCAGATACGCAGTATTTT.

The chain has TRBV19 and TRBJ2-5, with D perhaps TRBD2 (6 bases). Germline V gives CDR1 LNHDA, CDR2 SQIVND (reference sequence). V shed 3 bases and J shed 4 bases, with 12 bases lying between them. The CDR3 has 14 residues. CDR3 residues: CASSIMGLSETQYF. The CDR3 DNA reads as TGTGCCAGTAGTATCATGGGACTTTCAGAGACCCAGTACTTC.

The CDR3 spells CASSDGDGFVDGYTF. The CDR3 nucleotides are TGTGCCAGCAGTGACGGGGACGGCTTTGTTGATGGCTACACCTTC. The V call is TRBV6-8, the J call TRBJ1-2; the D gene is possibly TRBD1 (5 bases). Deletions cut 5 bases from V and 6 bases from J, with 19 bases between. Germline assignment: CDR1 MNHGY and CDR2 SAAAGT. The CDR3 extends over 15 amino acids.

The chain recombines TRBV2 with TRBJ2-2; 7 bases agree with TRBD2. Trimming removed 7 bases from V and 0 bases from J; junction bases left unmatched: 5. In germline, CDR1 is SNHLY, CDR2 FYNNEI. CDR3 length: 15 amino acids. The CDR3 spells CASKGRGTNTGELFF. The CDR3, as DNA: TGTGCCAGCAAAGGGAGGGGAACGAACACCGGGGAGCTGTTTTTT. Supplemented by reference TRBV2 and TRBJ2-2, the full variable domain reads EPEVTQTPSHQVTQMGQEVILRCVPISNHLYFYWYRQILGQKVEFLVSFYNNEISEKSEIFDDQFSVERPDGSNFTLKIRSTKLEDSAMYFCASKGRGTNTGELFFGEGSRLTVL.